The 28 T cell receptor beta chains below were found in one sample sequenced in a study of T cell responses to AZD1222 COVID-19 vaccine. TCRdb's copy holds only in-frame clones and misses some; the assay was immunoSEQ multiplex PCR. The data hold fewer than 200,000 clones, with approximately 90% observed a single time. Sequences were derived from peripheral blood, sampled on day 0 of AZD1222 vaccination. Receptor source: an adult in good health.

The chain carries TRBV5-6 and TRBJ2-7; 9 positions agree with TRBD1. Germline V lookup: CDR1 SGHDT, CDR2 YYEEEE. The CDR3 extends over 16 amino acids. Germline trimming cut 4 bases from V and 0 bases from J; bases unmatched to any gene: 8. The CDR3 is CASSQPGQGDSYEQYF. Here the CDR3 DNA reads TGTGCCAGCAGCCAACCGGGACAGGGAGACTCCTACGAGCAGTACTTC.

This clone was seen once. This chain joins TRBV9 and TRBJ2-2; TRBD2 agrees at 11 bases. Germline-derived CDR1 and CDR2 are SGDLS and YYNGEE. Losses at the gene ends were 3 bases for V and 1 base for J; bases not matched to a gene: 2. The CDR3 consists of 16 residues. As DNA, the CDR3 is TGTGCCAGCAGCGCAGGGACTAGCGGGAACACCGGGGAGCTGTTTTTT. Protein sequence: CASSAGTSGNTGELFF.

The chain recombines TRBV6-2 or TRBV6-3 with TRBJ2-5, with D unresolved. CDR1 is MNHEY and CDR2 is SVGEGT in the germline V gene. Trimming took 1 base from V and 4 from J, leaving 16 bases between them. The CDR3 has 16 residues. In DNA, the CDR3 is TGTGCCAGCAGTTACTTGGTTGGAATGTCGGGAGAGACCCAGTACTTC. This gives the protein CASSYLVGMSGETQYF.

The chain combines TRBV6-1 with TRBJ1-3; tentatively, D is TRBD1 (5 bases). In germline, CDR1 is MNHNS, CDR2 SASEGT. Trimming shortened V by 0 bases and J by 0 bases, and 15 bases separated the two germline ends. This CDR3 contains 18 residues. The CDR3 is CASSEAFMGGNSGNTIYF. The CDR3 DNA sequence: TGTGCCAGCAGTGAAGCGTTTATGGGGGGGAACTCTGGAAACACCATATATTTT.

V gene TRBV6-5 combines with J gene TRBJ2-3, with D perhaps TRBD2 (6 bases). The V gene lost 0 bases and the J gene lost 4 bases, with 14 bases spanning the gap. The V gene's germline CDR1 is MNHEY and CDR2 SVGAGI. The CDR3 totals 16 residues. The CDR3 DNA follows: TGTGCCAGCAGTTACTCTCCCCAGGGAGGCCCAGATACGCAGTATTTT. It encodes CASSYSPQGGPDTQYF.

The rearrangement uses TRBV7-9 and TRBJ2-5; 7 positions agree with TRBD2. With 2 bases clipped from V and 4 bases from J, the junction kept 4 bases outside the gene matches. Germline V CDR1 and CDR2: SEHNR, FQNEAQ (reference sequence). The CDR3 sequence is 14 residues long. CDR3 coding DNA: TGTGCCAGCAGCTTATCCGGGACTACAGAGACCCAGTACTTC. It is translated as CASSLSGTTETQYF.

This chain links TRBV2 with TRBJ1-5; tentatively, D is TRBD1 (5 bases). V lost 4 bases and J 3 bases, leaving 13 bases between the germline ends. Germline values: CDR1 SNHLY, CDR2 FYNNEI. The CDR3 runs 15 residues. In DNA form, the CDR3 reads TGTGCCAGCAGTGCTGGGGGAGGTCCCAATCAGCCCCAGCATTTT. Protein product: CASSAGGGPNQPQHF.

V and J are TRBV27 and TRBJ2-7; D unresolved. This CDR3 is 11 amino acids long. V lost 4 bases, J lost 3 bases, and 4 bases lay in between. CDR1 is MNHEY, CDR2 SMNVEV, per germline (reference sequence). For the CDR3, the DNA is TGTGCCAGCAGTTCCAACTACGAGCAGTACTTC. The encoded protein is CASSSNYEQYF.

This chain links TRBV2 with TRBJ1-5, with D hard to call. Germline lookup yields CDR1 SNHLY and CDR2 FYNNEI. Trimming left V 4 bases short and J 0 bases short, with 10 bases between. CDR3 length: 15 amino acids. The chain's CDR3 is CASSGGDASNQPQHF. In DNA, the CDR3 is TGTGCCAGCAGTGGGGGAGATGCTAGCAATCAGCCCCAGCATTTT.

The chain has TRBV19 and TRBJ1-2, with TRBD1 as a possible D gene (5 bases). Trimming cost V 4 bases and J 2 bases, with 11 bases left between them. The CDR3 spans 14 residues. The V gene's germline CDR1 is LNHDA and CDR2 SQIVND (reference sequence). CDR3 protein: CASSRGFENYGYTF. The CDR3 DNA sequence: TGTGCCAGTAGTAGGGGGTTCGAAAACTATGGCTACACCTTC.

The CDR3 DNA reads as TGTGCCAGTAGTCCCCGGGACGGAGACGGCTATGGCTACACCTTC. Its translation is CASSPRDGDGYGYTF. The chain joins TRBV19 to TRBJ1-2, with a tentative D call TRBD1 (5 bases). Germline loops: CDR1 LNHDA, CDR2 SQIVND (reference sequence). The CDR3 length is 15 residues. With 5 bases removed from V and 4 bases from J, the gap between germline ends came to 17 bases.

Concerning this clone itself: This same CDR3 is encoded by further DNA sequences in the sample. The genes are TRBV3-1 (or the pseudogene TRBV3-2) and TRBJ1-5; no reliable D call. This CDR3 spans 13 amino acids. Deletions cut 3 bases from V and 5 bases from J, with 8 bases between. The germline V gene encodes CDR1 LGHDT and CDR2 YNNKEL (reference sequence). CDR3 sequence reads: CASSQVGDQPQHF. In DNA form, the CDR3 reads TGTGCCAGCAGCCAGGTCGGGGATCAGCCCCAGCATTTT.

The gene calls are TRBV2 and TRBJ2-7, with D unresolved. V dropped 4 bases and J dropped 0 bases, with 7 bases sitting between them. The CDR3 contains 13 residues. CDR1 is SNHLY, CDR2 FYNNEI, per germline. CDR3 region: CASSGQVSYEQYF. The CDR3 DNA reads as TGTGCCAGCAGTGGGCAGGTCTCCTACGAGCAGTACTTC.

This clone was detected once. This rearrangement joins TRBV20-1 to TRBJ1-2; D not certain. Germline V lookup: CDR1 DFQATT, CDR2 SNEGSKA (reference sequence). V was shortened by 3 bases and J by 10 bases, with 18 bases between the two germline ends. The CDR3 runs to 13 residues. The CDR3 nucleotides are TGCAGTGCTAGTTCCGTGGCAGGAAATACCTACACCTTC. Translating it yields CSASSVAGNTYTF.

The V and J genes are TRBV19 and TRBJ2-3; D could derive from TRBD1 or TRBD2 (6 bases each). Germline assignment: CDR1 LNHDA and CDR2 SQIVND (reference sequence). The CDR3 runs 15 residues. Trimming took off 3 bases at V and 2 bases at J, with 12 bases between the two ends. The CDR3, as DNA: TGTGCCAGTAGTATGGGGGGCCGTTTCACAGATACGCAGTATTTT. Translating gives CASSMGGRFTDTQYF.

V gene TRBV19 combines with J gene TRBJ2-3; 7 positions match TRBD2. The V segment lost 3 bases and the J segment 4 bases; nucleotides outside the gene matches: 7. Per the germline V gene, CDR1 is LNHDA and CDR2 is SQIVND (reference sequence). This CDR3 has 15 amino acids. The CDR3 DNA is TGTGCCAGTAGTATGCTAGCGGCTGGGGCAGATACGCAGTATTTT. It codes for CASSMLAAGADTQYF.

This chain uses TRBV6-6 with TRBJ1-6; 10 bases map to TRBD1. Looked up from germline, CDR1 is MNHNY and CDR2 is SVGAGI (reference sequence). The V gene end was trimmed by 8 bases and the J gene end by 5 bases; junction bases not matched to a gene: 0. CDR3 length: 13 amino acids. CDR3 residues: CASGTGDNSPLHF. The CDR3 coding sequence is TGTGCCAGCGGGACAGGGGATAATTCACCCCTCCACTTT.

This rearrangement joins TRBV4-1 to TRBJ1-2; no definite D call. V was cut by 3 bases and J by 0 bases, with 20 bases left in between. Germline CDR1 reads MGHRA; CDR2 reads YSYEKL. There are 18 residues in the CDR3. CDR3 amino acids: CASSHHDSVGWANYGYTF. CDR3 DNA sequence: TGCGCCAGCAGCCACCACGACTCGGTAGGGTGGGCTAACTATGGCTACACCTTC.

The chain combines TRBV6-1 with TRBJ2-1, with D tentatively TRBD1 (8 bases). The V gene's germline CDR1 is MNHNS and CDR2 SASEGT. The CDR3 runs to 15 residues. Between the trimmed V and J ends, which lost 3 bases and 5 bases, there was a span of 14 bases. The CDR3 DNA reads TGTGCCAGCAGTGACAGCGGGACAGGTAACAATGAGCAGTTCTTC. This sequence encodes CASSDSGTGNNEQFF.

CDR3: CASSLVTPQYF. In DNA, the CDR3 is TGTGCCAGCAGCTTAGTGACACCCCAGTACTTC. The V call is TRBV7-2, the J call TRBJ2-5; no definite D call. The germline CDR1 and CDR2 sequences are SGHTA and FQGNSA. The CDR3 length is 11 residues. V lost 1 base and J 9 bases, leaving 6 bases between the germline ends.

CDR3 region: CASRLRDRGNTIYF. DNA for the CDR3: TGTGCCAGCCGACTCAGGGACCGGGGGAACACCATATATTTT. The genes are TRBV28 and TRBJ1-3; D may be TRBD1 (5 bases). V lost 8 bases and J 7 bases, leaving 18 bases between the germline ends. Germline-derived CDR1 and CDR2 are MDHEN and SYDVKM. This CDR3 contains 14 residues.

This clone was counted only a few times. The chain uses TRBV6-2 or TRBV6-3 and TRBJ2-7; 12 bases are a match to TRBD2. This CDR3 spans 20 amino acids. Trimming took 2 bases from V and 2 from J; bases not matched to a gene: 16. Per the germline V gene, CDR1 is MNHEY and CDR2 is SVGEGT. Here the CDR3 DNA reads TGTGCCAGCAGTTACCCGAATGACGGACTAGCGGGAAGGCGAACCTACGAGCAGTACTTC. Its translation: CASSYPNDGLAGRRTYEQYF.

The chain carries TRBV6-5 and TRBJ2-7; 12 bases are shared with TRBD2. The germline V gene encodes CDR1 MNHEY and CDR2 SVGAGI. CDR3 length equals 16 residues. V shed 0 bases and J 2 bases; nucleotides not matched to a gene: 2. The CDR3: CASSYSLAGGTYEQYF. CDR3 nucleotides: TGTGCCAGCAGTTACTCTCTAGCGGGAGGGACCTACGAGCAGTACTTC.

CDR3 sequence: CASSQDMGARGTEAFF. CDR3 in DNA: TGCGCCAGCAGCCAAGATATGGGGGCGCGGGGCACTGAAGCTTTCTTT. The chain employs TRBV4-1 and TRBJ1-1; D is perhaps TRBD1 (6 bases). CDR3 length equals 16 residues. V was cut by 0 bases and J by 4 bases, with 15 bases left in between. Germline V gene data show CDR1 as MGHRA and CDR2 as YSYEKL.

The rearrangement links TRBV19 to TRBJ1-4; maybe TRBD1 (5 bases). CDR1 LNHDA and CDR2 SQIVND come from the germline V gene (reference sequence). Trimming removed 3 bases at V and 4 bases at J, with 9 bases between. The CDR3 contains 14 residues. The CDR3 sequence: CASSMAGSNEKLFF. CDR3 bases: TGTGCCAGTAGTATGGCAGGGAGTAATGAAAAACTGTTTTTT.

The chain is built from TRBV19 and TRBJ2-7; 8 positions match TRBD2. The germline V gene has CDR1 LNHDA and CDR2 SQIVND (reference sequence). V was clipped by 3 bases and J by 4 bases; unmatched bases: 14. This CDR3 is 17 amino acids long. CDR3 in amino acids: CASSIASGGPVFYEQYF. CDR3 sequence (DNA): TGTGCCAGTAGTATCGCCAGCGGGGGTCCCGTTTTTTACGAGCAGTACTTC.

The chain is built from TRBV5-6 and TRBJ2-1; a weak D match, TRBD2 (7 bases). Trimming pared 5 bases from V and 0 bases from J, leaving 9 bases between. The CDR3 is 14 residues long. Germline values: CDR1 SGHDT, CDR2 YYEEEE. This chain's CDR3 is CASRRGRSYNEQFF. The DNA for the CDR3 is TGTGCCAGCAGGCGGGGGCGCTCCTACAATGAGCAGTTCTTC.

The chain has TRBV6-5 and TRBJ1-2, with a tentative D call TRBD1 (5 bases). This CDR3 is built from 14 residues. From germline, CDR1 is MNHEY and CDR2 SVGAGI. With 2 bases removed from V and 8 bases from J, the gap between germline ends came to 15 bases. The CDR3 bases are TGTGCCAGCAGTTACACCAATTCGAGGGGCGGCTACACCTTC. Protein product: CASSYTNSRGGYTF.